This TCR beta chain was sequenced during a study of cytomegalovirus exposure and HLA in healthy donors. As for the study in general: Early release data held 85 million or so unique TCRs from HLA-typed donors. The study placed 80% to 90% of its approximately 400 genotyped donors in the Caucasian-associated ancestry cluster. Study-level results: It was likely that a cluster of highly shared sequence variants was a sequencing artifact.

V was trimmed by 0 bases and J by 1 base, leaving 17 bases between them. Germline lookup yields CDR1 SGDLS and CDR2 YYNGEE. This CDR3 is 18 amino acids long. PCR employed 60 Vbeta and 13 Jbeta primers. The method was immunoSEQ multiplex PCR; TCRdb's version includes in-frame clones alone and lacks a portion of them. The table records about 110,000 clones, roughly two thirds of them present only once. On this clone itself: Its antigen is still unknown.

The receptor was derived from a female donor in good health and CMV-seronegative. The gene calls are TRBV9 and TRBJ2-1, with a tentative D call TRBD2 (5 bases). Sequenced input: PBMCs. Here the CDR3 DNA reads TGTGCCAGCAGCGTAGGGTCCGGAGCGGCCTTGTCCTACAATGAGCAGTTCTTC. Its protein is CASSVGSGAALSYNEQFF.